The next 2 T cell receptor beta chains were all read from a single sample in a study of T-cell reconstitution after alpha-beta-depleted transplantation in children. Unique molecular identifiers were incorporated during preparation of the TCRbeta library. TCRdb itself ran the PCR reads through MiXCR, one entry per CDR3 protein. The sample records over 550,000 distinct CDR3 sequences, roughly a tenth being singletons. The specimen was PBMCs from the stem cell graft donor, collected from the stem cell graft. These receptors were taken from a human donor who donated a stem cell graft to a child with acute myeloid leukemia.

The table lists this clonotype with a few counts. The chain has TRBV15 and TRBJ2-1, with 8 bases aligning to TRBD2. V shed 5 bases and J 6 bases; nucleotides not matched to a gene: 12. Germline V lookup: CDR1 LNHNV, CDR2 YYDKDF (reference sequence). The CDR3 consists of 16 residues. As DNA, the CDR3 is TGTGCCACCAGCGGGAGTAGCGGGGCCCGGGGCAATGAGCAGTTCTTC. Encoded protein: CATSGSSGARGNEQFF.

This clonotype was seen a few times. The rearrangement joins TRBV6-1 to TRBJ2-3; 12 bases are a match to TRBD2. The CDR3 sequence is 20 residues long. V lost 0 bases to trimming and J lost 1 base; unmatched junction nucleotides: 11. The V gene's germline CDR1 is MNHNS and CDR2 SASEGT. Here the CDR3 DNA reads TGTGCCAGCAGTGAAGCAGGTTTGGCTAGCGGGAGGGTAGGCACAGATACGCAGTATTTT. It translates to CASSEAGLASGRVGTDTQYF.